Sequencing of this TCR beta chain was carried out in a study of blood T cells in healthy people across ages (dated by TCRdb to the mid-2010s). Looking at the study overall: In model experiments, template switching captured roughly one uniquely barcoded TCR beta cDNA molecule for every two T cells. Two additional independent replicas of 1 million unique cDNA reads from the same blood draw were analyzed for two donors (one aged 18 to 30 and one aged 80 or older). Age-related changes in TCR beta repertoire diversity were measured in the study by deep sequencing normalized with unique cDNA molecular identifiers. The donors were split into four age groups: young (average 16 years), middle-aged (roughly 39), aged (approximately 59) and long-lived (approximately 80). Donors of different ages were randomly distributed across sequencing lanes to avoid experimental bias. The paper as a whole reports these results and caveats: Total diversity estimates from one million sequenced T cells were considered lower bounds and underestimates. The CMV infection status of donors was not known, potentially confounding age-related changes in expanded clonotypes. Observed TCR beta diversity correlated strongly with the percentage of naive T cells measured by flow cytometry. The long-lived group showed more naive CD4+ T cells, fewer expanded clones and increased TCR diversity than the aged group, suggesting age selection. Since profiling was done on bulk unsorted PBMCs, naive and antigen-experienced compartments could not be conclusively compared. Observed TCR beta diversity per million T cells fell roughly linearly with age, and a significant reduction was already apparent by age around 40.

The library was produced with 5' RACE. Sequenced on an Illumina HiSeq 2500. A second PCR of roughly 7 to 11 cycles was performed with a sample-barcoded 5' primer and a J-beta primer mix. A template-switch 5' adaptor carrying 12 random nucleotides introduced a unique molecular identifier onto each TCR beta cDNA molecule. Each sample yielded at least 2.5 million CDR3-containing paired-end reads. First-strand cDNA synthesis was performed from all RNA using the Mint cDNA synthesis kit, with priming by a TRBC-specific oligonucleotide. After uracil-DNA glycosylase treatment, a first 18-cycle PCR used universal primers M1SS and BC2_uni_R on all cDNA. Per the source publication's procedure: For normalization, 1 million high-quality reads, each with a distinct molecular identifier, were randomly selected from each sample. Reads sharing molecular identifiers were discarded rather than binned into consensus sequences. MiTCR, with a Q25 quality threshold and the strictest error-elimination algorithm, was used for CDR3 identification, clonotype clustering and error correction. A nonparametric unseen species model with Euler transformation was used to estimate a lower bound on total TCR beta diversity. TCRdb reanalyzed the raw reads on its own, using fastp at Q25 for trimming and MiXCR for clone calling, and kept in-frame beta chains. Each record represents a unique CDR3 protein, reported with the most common genes and DNA among its rows. TCRdb, rather than the study authors, made the V and J calls. Across this sample there are 1.5 million or so distinct CDR3 sequences, with around two fifths seen only once. The ten most abundant clones make up 7.9% of the sample.

Remarks on this clonotype: The clone's antigen remains unknown. The sample holds no much larger clone one base away, and base qualities are not on file.

The approximately 41 donors, aged 6 to 90 years, were systemically healthy Caucasian individuals from Russia. Each donor gave 9 to 10 milliliters of peripheral blood, collected into EDTA-treated Vacutainer tubes. PBMCs were isolated by Ficoll-Paque density-gradient centrifugation, with at least 6 million obtained per sample. Trizol reagent was used to extract total RNA from PBMCs, with at least 6 micrograms per sample. The percentages of naive CD45RAhigh/CD27high T cells were determined by flow cytometry on a PBMC aliquot from every donor. Source material: blood. This clonotype was sampled from a woman aged 18-29 years in good health.

The DNA is TGCGCCAGCAGCTTGGCGCCCGGGGGCTGGTACGAGCAGTACTTC. It specifies CASSLAPGGWYEQYF. The V and J genes are TRBV5-1 and TRBJ2-7; the D segment may tentatively be TRBD1 or TRBD2, each giving 6 matched bases. CDR1 and CDR2, looked up from the germline V gene, are SGHRS and YFSETQ. Counted from cysteine to phenylalanine, this CDR3 has 15 amino acids. The read is trimmed to its CDR3 DNA, 45 bases read in frame from base 1. V and J are truncated by 0 bases and 4 bases respectively, leaving an intervening sequence of 14 bases.